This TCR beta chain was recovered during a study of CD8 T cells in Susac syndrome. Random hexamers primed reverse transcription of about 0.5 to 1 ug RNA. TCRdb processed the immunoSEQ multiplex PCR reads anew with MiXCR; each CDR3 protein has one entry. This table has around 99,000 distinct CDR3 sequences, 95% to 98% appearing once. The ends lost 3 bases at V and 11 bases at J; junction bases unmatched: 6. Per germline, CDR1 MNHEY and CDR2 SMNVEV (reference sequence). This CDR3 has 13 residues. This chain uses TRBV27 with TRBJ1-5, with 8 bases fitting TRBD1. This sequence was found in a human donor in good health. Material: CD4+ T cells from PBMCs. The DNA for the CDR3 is TGTGCCAGCAGTTTGTTGACAGGGGACGCCCAGCATTTT. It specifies CASSLLTGDAQHF.